The sequence of this T cell receptor (beta chain) was determined in a study of T cells expressing NK-cell markers. Overall study: Researchers got TCR beta repertoires out of sorted CD3+CD56+NKG2C+, CD3+CD56+NKG2C- and CD3+CD56-NKG2C+ T cells. HCMV seropositivity characterized most of the eight sequenced donors, and seronegativity one.

Reprocessing the 5' RACE reads, TCRdb reports a single entry for every CDR3 protein and omits DNA. The sample holds about 410,000 distinct CDR3 sequences. CDR3 length equals 13 residues. Germline V gene lookup returns CDR1 SGHAT and CDR2 FQNNGV. General study points: One observes that, in several donors, these clonotypes were also the leading ones within the CD3+CD56-NKG2C+ fraction. What remained unclear was the HCMV specificity of expanded NKG2C+ T cell clones.

As concerns this clonotype: Its antigen remains unidentified.

This rearrangement joins TRBV11-2 to TRBJ2-1; with no DNA, the TCRdb D assignment of TRBD2 cannot be verified. Sequenced material: blood T cells: a sorted CD56 or NKG2C T cell subset, CD4+ or CD8+ T cells, or bulk PBMC T cells (not recorded which). This clonotype originated in a woman between 45 and 65 years old in good health. The CDR3 here is CASSLDVRAEQFF. The full variable domain, rest sourced from reference TRBV11-2 and TRBJ2-1, is EAGVAQSPRYKIIEKRQSVAFWCNPISGHATLYWYQQILGQGPKLLIQFQNNGVVDDSQLPKDRFSAERLKGVDSTLKIQPAKLEDSAVYLCASSLDVRAEQFFGPGTRLTVL.